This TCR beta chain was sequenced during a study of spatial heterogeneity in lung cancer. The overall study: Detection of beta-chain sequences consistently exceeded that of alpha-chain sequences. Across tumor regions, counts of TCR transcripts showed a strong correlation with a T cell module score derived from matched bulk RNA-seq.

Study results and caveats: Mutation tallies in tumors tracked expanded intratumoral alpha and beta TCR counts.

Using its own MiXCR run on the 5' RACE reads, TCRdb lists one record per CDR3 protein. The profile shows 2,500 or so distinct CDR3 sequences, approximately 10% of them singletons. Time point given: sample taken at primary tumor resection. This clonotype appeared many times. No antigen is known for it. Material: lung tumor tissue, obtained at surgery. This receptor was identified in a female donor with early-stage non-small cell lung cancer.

The CDR3 sequence: CSANTGVGNTGELFF. For the CDR3, the DNA is TGCAGTGCCAACACAGGGGTAGGGAACACCGGGGAGCTGTTTTTT. The V gene is TRBV20-1, the J gene TRBJ2-2, with 7 bases identical to TRBD1. CDR3 size: 15 residues. Per the germline V gene, CDR1 is DFQATT and CDR2 is SNEGSKA (reference sequence). After removal of 6 bases from V and 1 base from J, the junction contained 8 bases not matched to a gene.